This T cell receptor (beta chain) was sequenced in a study of T-cell reconstitution after alpha-beta-depleted transplantation in children. TCRbeta library preparation incorporated unique molecular identifiers. Each CDR3 protein gets one entry after TCRdb re-called the PCR reads with MiXCR. This table holds approximately 120,000 distinct CDR3 sequences, about 9.6% found once. This clonotype showed up many times. Antigen: not known. Study conclusions and caveats: The origin of alpha-beta T cells about two months after transplant was reportedly several hundred expanded graft clones.

There are 14 residues in the CDR3. With 6 bases removed from V and 5 bases from J, the gap between germline ends came to 17 bases. The gene calls are TRBV12-3 or TRBV12-4 and TRBJ2-7, with D possibly TRBD2 on 5 matching bases. The sequence was collected from a girl less than two years old who had a stem cell transplant for combined immunodeficiency, so the T cells may come from the graft donor. The sequences come from PBMCs, mostly from graft donor cells, collected 180 days after TCRalphabeta/CD19-depleted stem cell transplant. This chain's CDR3 is CASSLLDLRDEQYF. The CDR3 DNA reads TGTGCCAGCAGCCTCCTAGACCTGCGGGACGAGCAGTACTTC.